The 11 T cell receptor beta chains below were found in one sample sequenced in a study of blood T cells in healthy people across ages. Primed by a sample-barcoded 5' primer and a J-beta primer mix, a second PCR proceeded for about 7 to 12 cycles. A single record per CDR3 protein comes from TCRdb applying MiXCR to the 5' RACE reads. This table has about 800,000 distinct CDR3 sequences, roughly 64% appearing once. Material: blood. The source of these receptors is a young man in good health.

The V call is TRBV6-5, the J call TRBJ1-3, with D perhaps matching TRBD1 (5 bases). The CDR3 is made up of 16 amino acids. V lost 0 bases to trimming and J lost 2 bases, with 11 bases between them. The germline CDR1 and CDR2 sequences are MNHEY and SVGAGI. In DNA form, the CDR3 reads TGTGCCAGCAGTTACTCCCGGGGGGTCGCTGGAAACACCATATATTTT. It translates to CASSYSRGVAGNTIYF.

V usage is TRBV28 and J usage is TRBJ1-4; D unresolved. V was shortened by 6 bases and J by 5 bases, with 13 bases between the two germline ends. Germline V gene data show CDR1 as MDHEN and CDR2 as SYDVKM. CDR3 length: 14 amino acids. The CDR3 coding sequence is TGTGCCAGCAGCCTCAGGACCGCGAATGAAAAACTGTTTTTT. Protein: CASSLRTANEKLFF.

This clonotype was seen at least ten times. The genes are TRBV4-2 and TRBJ2-1; D remains ambiguous. The V end was cut by 0 bases, the J end by 8 bases, with 14 bases between. Germline-derived CDR1 and CDR2 are LGHNA and YNFKEQ. This CDR3 is 15 amino acids long. In DNA form, the CDR3 reads TGTGCCAGCAGCCAAGAGGATAGCTCGTCACATGAGCAGTTCTTC. Protein sequence: CASSQEDSSSHEQFF.

Remarks on this clonotype: A much larger clone differs by one base, so this may be a read error. The V gene is TRBV20-1, the J gene TRBJ2-3; D is unclear. Trimming cost V 3 bases and J 0 bases, with 4 bases left between them. Germline assignment: CDR1 DFQATT and CDR2 SNEGSKA (reference sequence). The CDR3 is 12 amino acids. The CDR3: CSASESTDTQYF. The CDR3 coding sequence is TGCAGTGCTAGCGAGAGCACAGATACGCAGTATTTT.

This chain connects TRBV29-1 to TRBJ1-1; TRBD1 matches at 7 bases. V trimming: 6 bases; J trimming: 4 bases; junction bases outside the gene matches: 2. Germline V lookup: CDR1 SQVTM, CDR2 ANQGSEA. The CDR3 runs 11 residues. The CDR3 reads CSVTGVTEAFF. For the CDR3, the DNA is TGCAGCGTAACAGGGGTCACTGAAGCTTTCTTT.

This chain connects TRBV25-1 to TRBJ2-5; TRBD1 matches at 7 bases. The CDR3 length is 15 residues. With 2 bases clipped from V and 11 bases from J, the junction kept 14 bases outside the gene matches. Germline V gene lookup returns CDR1 MGHDK and CDR2 SYGVNS. The CDR3 protein is CASSEKQGPKAMQYF. In nucleotides, the CDR3 is TGTGCCAGCAGTGAAAAACAGGGGCCTAAGGCAATGCAGTACTTC.

This chain joins TRBV7-2 and TRBJ2-1, with 12 positions matching TRBD2. J gave up 8 bases and V 3 bases, and 2 bases lay outside the gene matches. The CDR3 loop spans 14 amino acids. Germline loops: CDR1 SGHTA, CDR2 FQGNSA. CDR3 in amino acids: CASSFGLAGYEQFF. The DNA of the CDR3 is TGTGCCAGCAGCTTCGGACTAGCGGGATATGAGCAGTTCTTC. Full variable domain (remainder filled in from reference TRBV7-2 and TRBJ2-1): GAGVSQSPSNKVTEKGKDVELRCDPISGHTALYWYRQSLGQGLEFLIYFQGNSAPDKSGLPSDRFSAERTGGSVSTLTIQRTQQEDSAVYLCASSFGLAGYEQFFGPGTRLTVL.

The rearrangement uses TRBV4-1 and TRBJ2-7, with a possible D match to TRBD2 (6 bases). CDR1 and CDR2 from the germline V gene are MGHRA and YSYEKL. The CDR3 is 17 residues long. The V end was cut by 0 bases, the J end by 3 bases, with 18 bases between. The CDR3 region has the DNA TGCGCCAGCAGCCAAGATTGGGGAGGCCTCCCCTACTACGAGCAGTACTTC. Translated: CASSQDWGGLPYYEQYF.

This clonotype was counted between two and nine times. The chain uses TRBV12-3 or TRBV12-4 and TRBJ2-4; 9 positions agree with TRBD2. The closer fit of TRBJ2-7 to the DNA end suggests the J call may be wrong. The CDR3 spans 15 residues. CDR3: CASSPGGVAGDEQYF. The CDR3 DNA is TGTGCCAGCAGTCCCGGCGGGGTAGCGGGAGACGAGCAGTACTTC.

This rearrangement joins TRBV4-3 to TRBJ2-7, with 9 bases fitting TRBD2. Trimming removed 0 bases from V and 7 bases from J; junction bases left unmatched: 10. This CDR3 is 16 amino acids long. Germline V gives CDR1 LGHNA, CDR2 YSLEER. The CDR3 spells CASSQEFASGMNEQYF. CDR3 nucleotides: TGCGCCAGCAGCCAAGAATTCGCTAGCGGGATGAATGAGCAGTACTTC.

The table lists this clonotype with a count of one. The chain carries TRBV28 and TRBJ2-5; D uncertain. CDR1 and CDR2 (germline): MDHEN, SYDVKM. V was cut by 2 bases and J by 11 bases, with 12 bases left in between. The CDR3 runs 12 residues. CDR3 sequence (DNA): TGTGCCAGCAGTTTACAGCTGGCAGAGCAGTACTTC. As protein: CASSLQLAEQYF.